This T cell receptor (beta chain) came from a study of beta chain features in type 1 diabetes. Averaging approximately 120 mL, one heparinised blood draw came from each individual donor. Sorting gave populations that all exceeded 98% purity. As every portion of the isolated RNA was reverse transcribed, the sequencing read expressed TCRB transcripts. The data were produced by immunoSEQ multiplex PCR, yet TCRdb's version contains in-frame clones alone and is incomplete. There are around 310,000 clones in the sample; 13% occur only once, and nearly 0.015% lies in the top ten. Germline CDR1 SGHNT, CDR2 YENEEA. The CDR3 loop spans 12 amino acids. V lost 3 bases to trimming and J lost 6 bases, with 8 bases between them. In the case of this clone: Its antigen is undetermined.

Findings and limits, study-wide: There was a moderate but significant shortening of TCRB CDR3s in all four CD4+ subsets of Type 1 diabetes patients.

The specimen sequenced was naive CD4+ T cells from blood. The rearrangement joins TRBV11-3 to TRBJ1-2; D gene unclear. The TCR comes from a woman aged 18-35 years with type 1 diabetes. The CDR3 DNA follows: TGTGCCAGCAGCTTTGGCGGGAATGGCTACACCTTC. This sequence encodes CASSFGGNGYTF.